This T cell receptor beta chain comes out of a study of T cell repertoires in cytomegalovirus infection. Study overall: CMV infection and matching HLA type were both indicated by public TCR beta signatures.

This CDR3 has 13 residues. V lost 4 bases to trimming and J lost 1 base, with 4 bases between them. Of note for this clonotype: The antigen is undetermined.

The study's findings and limits: Individuals carrying CMV plus the relevant HLA were identified by cumulative frequency of public TCR beta families. In two of eight donors, the top clonotype was HLA-C-restricted CMV-specific.

TCRdb recomputed calls from the reads with MiXCR, one row per CDR3 protein. Among roughly 68,000 distinct CDR3 sequences listed, approximately 22% were seen once. The chain employs TRBV12-3 or TRBV12-4 and TRBJ2-2; D unclear. Material for sequencing was PBMCs, sequenced either directly or after in vitro stimulation (not recorded which). The TCR was taken from a human donor in good health (CMV status not recorded). Some clones in this sample may be carry-over from other donors' samples. CDR3 coding DNA: TGTGCCAGCAGTTCCTGGAACACCGGGGAGCTGTTTTTT. Protein product: CASSSWNTGELFF.